The rows below give T cell receptor beta chains drawn from one sample of a study of cytomegalovirus exposure and HLA in healthy donors. Assay used: immunoSEQ multiplex PCR; TCRdb lists only in-frame clones, some missing. This sample carries 110,000 or so clones, roughly 86% of them seen once, and the ten largest clones take more than 2%. The specimen sequenced was PBMCs. These receptors were collected from a woman between 18 and 29 years old in good health and CMV-seronegative. Both conserved end residues are part of each CDR3. Each record gives: D gene, V gene, J gene, clone size, CDR3 DNA, CDR3 protein. A D gene is named only where the DNA matches it firmly. Rows give clone size only sometimes, using once, few, many, or a class for an expanded clone.

-	TRBV28	TRBJ1-1	once	TGTGCCAGCCGCCCAGGGGATACTGAAGCTTTCTTT	CASRPGDTEAFF
TRBD2	TRBV9	TRBJ2-1	-	TGTGCCAGCAGCCCCCCTAGCGGGAGGTTGAATGAGCAGTTCTTC	CASSPPSGRLNEQFF
-	TRBV6-6	TRBJ2-6	-	TGTGCCAGCAGTCTCGGGGCCAACGTCCTGACTTTC	CASSLGANVLTF
TRBD1	TRBV28	TRBJ1-2	few	TGTGCCAGCAAGGGGACAGGGTGGACGGATGGCTACACCTTC	CASKGTGWTDGYTF
-	TRBV5-4	TRBJ1-1	-	TGTGCCAGCAGCTTGGATATGAACACTGAAGCTTTCTTT	CASSLDMNTEAFF
TRBD1	TRBV6-5	TRBJ1-3	-	TGTGCCAGCAGTTGGGACAGGGAGGGGGACACCATATATTTT	CASSWDREGDTIYF
TRBD1	TRBV7-2	TRBJ2-1	-	TGTGCCAGCAGATTACCCAGGGGGTCGGATGAGCAGTTCTTC	CASRLPRGSDEQFF
TRBD2	TRBV30	TRBJ2-1	-	TGTGCCTGGAGTGCACTAGCGGGAGAGCAGTTCTTC	CAWSALAGEQFF
TRBD1	TRBV29-1	TRBJ1-2	-	TGCAGCGGATGGGACAGGGGCTATGGCTACACCTTC	CSGWDRGYGYTF
TRBD2	TRBV28	TRBJ2-3	-	TGTGCCAGCAGTTTTGGTAGCGGGGGGTCCACAGATACGCAGTATTTT	CASSFGSGGSTDTQYF
TRBD2	TRBV28	TRBJ2-7	-	TGTGCCAGCAGTAAACTAGCGGGGACCTACGAGCAGTACTTC	CASSKLAGTYEQYF
TRBD2	TRBV28	TRBJ2-5	-	TGTGCCAGCAGTTTGTTCAGGCTTAAAGGCACTAGCGGGACGGCAGTAGCCCAGTACTTC	CASSLFRLKGTSGTAVAQYF
TRBD2	TRBV2	TRBJ2-7	-	TGTGCCAGACAACTAGCGGGAGGGGCCGAGCAGTACTTC	CARQLAGGAEQYF
-	TRBV2	TRBJ1-1	few	TGTGCCTCTATGATGAACACTGAAGCTTTCTTT	CASMMNTEAFF
-	TRBV7-3	TRBJ2-7	-	TGTGCCAGCAGCTCAGCGTTGGGCTACGAGCAGTACTTC	CASSSALGYEQYF
TRBD1	TRBV23-1	TRBJ2-7	-	TGCGCCAGCAGTCACGGGGCGGACAGGAGCTCCTACGAGCAGTACTTC	CASSHGADRSSYEQYF
TRBD1	TRBV5-6	TRBJ2-1	-	TGTGCCAGCAGCTTGCGTCAGGGACAGGGGGCGTTCTTC	CASSLRQGQGAFF
TRBD1	TRBV19	TRBJ1-2	-	TGTGCCAGTAAATCCCTCGACAGGGATGTAAATGGCTACACCTTC	CASKSLDRDVNGYTF
-	TRBV5-1	TRBJ2-5	-	TGCGCCAGCAGCCACCCGGGACAAGGGGAGACCCAGTACTTC	CASSHPGQGETQYF
TRBD1	TRBV5-1	TRBJ2-3	-	TGCGCCAGCAGAACCGGGACAGCGAACCGAATGACCGATACGCAGTATTTT	CASRTGTANRMTDTQYF
-	TRBV7-6	TRBJ1-5	-	TGTGCCAGCAGCCAAGACCGGGGTCAGCCCCAGCATTTT	CASSQDRGQPQHF
-	TRBV9	TRBJ1-1	-	TGTGCCAGCAGCGTGGGGGGGGCTGGGACTGAAGCTTTCTTT	CASSVGGAGTEAFF
-	TRBV5-1	TRBJ1-2	few	TGCGCCAGCACGGGGGGCAAAGGCTACACCTTC	CASTGGKGYTF
TRBD2	TRBV7-9	TRBJ2-2	-	TGTGCCAGCAGCTTCGCCGGGACTAGTGTCACCGGGGAGCTGTTTTTT	CASSFAGTSVTGELFF
-	TRBV5-1	TRBJ2-7	few	TGCGCCAGCAGCGAAGAGTGGTCCGGCGAGCAGTACTTC	CASSEEWSGEQYF
TRBD2	TRBV7-9	TRBJ2-7	-	TGTGCCAGCAGCTTAGTCGCAGCGGGAGACCGCTACGAGCAGTACTTC	CASSLVAAGDRYEQYF
-	TRBV18	TRBJ2-7	-	TGTGCCAGCTCACCGGACAGCTCCTACGAGCAGTACTTC	CASSPDSSYEQYF
TRBD1	TRBV4-1	TRBJ2-5	once	TGCGCCAGCAGCCAAGAGGACAGGAAGGAGACCCAGTACTTC	CASSQEDRKETQYF
-	TRBV27	TRBJ2-1	-	TGTGCCAGCCGACCTAGGCCGGACTCCTACAATGAGCAGTTCTTC	CASRPRPDSYNEQFF
-	TRBV19	TRBJ1-2	-	TGTGCCAGTAGTAACCGCTATCCCGGGAAAGCTACTTTTAACTATGGCTACACCTTC	CASSNRYPGKATFNYGYTF
TRBD2	TRBV7-2	TRBJ2-7	-	TGTGCCAGCAGTCGCGGGACTAGCGGGCCCCTAAGGGAGCAGTACTTC	CASSRGTSGPLREQYF
-	TRBV7-6	TRBJ2-7	-	TGTGCCAGCAGCTCCCTATACGAGCAGTACTTC	CASSSLYEQYF
TRBD1	TRBV6-5	TRBJ2-1	-	TGTGCCAGCAGTTACCAGGGACAGTCGTTCTTC	CASSYQGQSFF